What follows is one T cell receptor beta chain and its context. Its cognate antigen is unknown. A single record per CDR3 protein comes from TCRdb applying MiXCR to the 5' RACE reads. The sample carries about 240,000 distinct CDR3 sequences, roughly 7.5% recorded once. The sample belongs to a study of identical twins. The study's findings and limits: With abundant cord blood beta clonotypes, insertions were fewer; memory repertoires showed no such pattern. It was cross-sectional statistical analysis, not following the same donors, that the conclusions relied on. Twin-shared out-of-frame alpha sequences were enriched for low generation probability.

The CDR3 spans 11 residues. The V gene's germline CDR1 is MNHEY and CDR2 SMNVEV (reference sequence). The germline V and J ends were trimmed by 6 bases and 15 bases, with 15 bases remaining between them. The same data also contributed to another study, on yellow fever vaccine responses in identical twins.

The sequence derives from a woman between 18 and 29 years old in good health. V usage is TRBV27 and J usage is TRBJ2-1; no clear D. Sequencing used CD8+ T cells sorted from blood. The CDR3 region is CASSDGPEWFF. DNA of the CDR3: TGTGCCAGCAGCGACGGGCCCGAATGGTTCTTC.